The text below deals with one T cell receptor beta chain. The method was immunoSEQ multiplex PCR; TCRdb's version includes in-frame clones alone and lacks a portion of them. The data show roughly 50,000 clones, with over 75% seen just once and about a sixth held by the top ten. These data are taken from a study of PD-L1 blockade in urothelial cancer. This CDR3 has 14 residues. Germline loops: CDR1 SGDLS, CDR2 YYNGEE. With 0 bases removed from V and 2 bases from J, the gap between germline ends came to 7 bases. This sample's time point: pretreatment peripheral blood. The TCR comes from a man between 65 and 85 years old with urothelial cancer. The sequenced sample was PBMCs, obtained around atezolizumab (anti-PD-L1) treatment. V gene TRBV9 combines with J gene TRBJ2-3; D gene ambiguous. CDR3 residues: CASSVDYFTDTQYF. The CDR3 DNA follows: TGTGCCAGCAGCGTAGACTACTTCACAGATACGCAGTATTTT. Complete variable domain (other parts from reference TRBV9 and TRBJ2-3): DSGVTQTPKHLITATGQRVTLRCSPRSGDLSVYWYQQSLDQGLQFLIQYYNGEERAKGNILERFSAQQFPDLHSELNLSSLELGDSALYFCASSVDYFTDTQYFGPGTRLTVL.